The sequence of this TCR beta chain was determined in a study of early T cells in non-severe SARS-CoV-2 infection (dated by TCRdb to about 2021). The study in broad terms: Bulk RNA from unsorted whole blood was used for TCR sequencing, so alpha and beta chains could not be paired.

What the study reported, not specific to this receptor: Matching against VDJdb was skewed toward anti-spike CD8 responses, likely underestimated virus-specific expansions, and missed private and CD4 specificities.

Set within a cohort of healthcare workers in London, UK, this nested case-control study involved weekly PCR testing of nasopharyngeal swabs along with blood sampling. Healthcare workers were recruited between 23 and 31 March 2020, during the week of the UK lockdown, and were followed weekly for up to about 15 weeks. Library preparation was by 5' RACE. The sequencing machine was a NextSeq 500. In the TCR library protocol, unique molecular identifiers were attached to individual cDNA molecules to correct for PCR bias and sequencing error. TCR alpha and beta chains were both sequenced, and the abundances of alpha and beta sequences in each sample were closely correlated with each other. Turning to the authors' computational methods: Decombinator V4 was used to annotate the V gene, J gene and CDR3 of the TCR sequences. Expanded TCRs were defined as changing significantly between any two time points under a Poisson model with p below 0.0001. Abundances of TCRs were expressed as counts per million after normalisation to the total number of TCRs sequenced in each sample. MAIT TCRs were defined by TRAV1-2 paired with TRAJ12, TRAJ20 or TRAJ33, and iNKT TCRs by TRAV10 paired with TRAJ18. VDJdb, accessed on 1 November 2021, was searched for TCRs annotated for CMV, EBV and SARS-CoV-2, and TCRs annotated for more than one antigen were excluded. TCRdb's own reprocessing of the public reads used fastp at Q25 and MiXCR and kept productive beta chains. Entries that share a CDR3 protein sequence are merged under the most common genes and DNA. For this entry, the V and J calls and clone size follow TCRdb and not the study's own pipeline. This sample comprises around 21,000 distinct CDR3 sequences, around 6% of them detected only once. About 14% of the sample comes from the top ten.

From a lookup of the germline V gene, CDR1 and CDR2 are SGHTA and FQGNSA. The CDR3 spans 19 residues, from the cysteine through the phenylalanine. The entry retains the CDR3 DNA only, 57 bases that are in frame from base 1. V is pruned by 2 bases and J by 0 bases, leaving 14 bases of the junction without a gene match. Concerning this clonotype itself: Its cognate antigen has yet to be identified. No base qualities exist here, and no much larger clone lies one base off it.

The sample here was whole blood, taken at baseline. This clonotype was sampled from an adult who was a healthcare worker with PCR-confirmed SARS-CoV-2 infection or an uninfected control (not recorded which). The receptor chain draws on TRBV7-2 and TRBJ2-7, and 9 junction bases match TRBD2. The DNA sequence is as follows: TGTGCCAGCAGCTTACTACCCGTCTCTGGCGGGGGGGTCTCCTACGAGCAGTACTTC. It is translated as CASSLLPVSGGGVSYEQYF.